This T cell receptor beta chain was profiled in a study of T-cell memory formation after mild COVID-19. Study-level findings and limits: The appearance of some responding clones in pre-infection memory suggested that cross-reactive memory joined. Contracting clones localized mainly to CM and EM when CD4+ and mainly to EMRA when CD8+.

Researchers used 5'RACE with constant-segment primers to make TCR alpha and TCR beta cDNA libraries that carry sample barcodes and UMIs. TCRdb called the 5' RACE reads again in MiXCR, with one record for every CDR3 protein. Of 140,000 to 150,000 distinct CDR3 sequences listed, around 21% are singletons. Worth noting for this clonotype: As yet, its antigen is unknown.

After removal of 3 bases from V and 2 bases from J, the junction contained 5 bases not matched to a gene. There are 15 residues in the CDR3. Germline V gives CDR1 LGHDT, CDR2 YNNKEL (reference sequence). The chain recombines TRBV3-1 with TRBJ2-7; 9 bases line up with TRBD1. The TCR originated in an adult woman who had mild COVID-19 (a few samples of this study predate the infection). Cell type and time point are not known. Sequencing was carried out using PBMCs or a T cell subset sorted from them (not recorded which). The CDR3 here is CASSQPGTGTYEQYF. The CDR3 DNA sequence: TGTGCCAGCAGCCAGCCGGGGACAGGGACCTACGAGCAGTACTTC.